Listed here are 9 T cell receptor beta chains from one sample, sequenced in a study of beta chain features in type 1 diabetes. The entirety of the isolated RNA underwent reverse transcription, so expressed TCRB transcripts were sequenced. TCRdb keeps only in-frame clones here, not all; method: immunoSEQ multiplex PCR. The profile covers 810,000 or so clones, with roughly a sixth appearing a single time and about 0.02% taken by the ten largest. The sequencing sample was made of naive CD4+ T cells from blood. These receptors came from a woman between 18 and 29 years old in good health.

This clone showed up just once. This chain joins TRBV11-2 and TRBJ2-3; TRBD2 is a possible D gene (6 bases). CDR1 is SGHAT, CDR2 FQNNGV, per germline. This CDR3 has 17 residues. Trimming removed 4 bases from V and 2 bases from J, with 19 bases in between. In DNA form, the CDR3 reads TGTGCCAGCAGCTCCATCGCGGTTAGCGGATTCACAGATACGCAGTATTTT. Amino acid sequence: CASSSIAVSGFTDTQYF.

The V call is TRBV5-4, the J call TRBJ2-7; TRBD2 aligns across 8 bases. The CDR3 spans 16 residues. Germline CDR1 SGHNT, CDR2 YYREEE (reference sequence). V was clipped by 4 bases and J by 2 bases; unmatched bases: 11. The CDR3 nucleotides read TGTGCCAGCAGCCCTTTTGGTAGCGGGGTGACCTACGAGCAGTACTTC. It translates to CASSPFGSGVTYEQYF.

Points on this clone: The same CDR3 can be traced to other DNA sequences in this sample. The chain is built from TRBV5-6 and TRBJ2-7, with D uncertain. Germline V CDR1 and CDR2: SGHDT, YYEEEE. Between the trimmed V and J ends, which lost 1 base and 5 bases, there was a span of 4 bases. This CDR3 is built from 11 residues. This CDR3 is CASSLRDEQYF. CDR3 sequence (DNA): TGTGCCAGCAGCTTGCGAGACGAGCAGTACTTC.

This clone was picked up a small number of times. This chain connects TRBV11-2 to TRBJ2-7; D remains unclear. This CDR3 has 12 amino acids. CDR1 and CDR2 (germline): SGHAT, FQNNGV. Trimming took off 4 bases at V and 7 bases at J, with 11 bases between the two ends. CDR3: CASSSIVGEQYF. Here the CDR3 DNA reads TGTGCCAGCAGCTCAATAGTGGGGGAGCAGTACTTC.

This clone was recorded at least ten times. The J gene is TRBJ2-1, the V gene TRBV14, with 7 nucleotides matching TRBD2. The CDR3 is 13 residues long. V lost 7 bases, J lost 5 bases, and 5 bases stayed unmatched. The germline V gene has CDR1 SGHDN and CDR2 FVKESK. CDR3 residues: CASTNLADNEQFF. CDR3 in DNA: TGTGCCAGCACCAACCTAGCGGACAATGAGCAGTTCTTC.

The rearrangement links TRBV11-2 to TRBJ2-7, with D unclear. Germline V gene lookup returns CDR1 SGHAT and CDR2 FQNNGV. Between the trimmed V and J ends, which lost 1 base and 6 bases, there was a span of 10 bases. CDR3 length equals 13 residues. The CDR3 DNA reads as TGTGCCAGCAGCTTAGCGTTCGCTATCGAGCAGTACTTC. It yields the protein CASSLAFAIEQYF.

This clone was seen a handful of times. The genes are TRBV27 and TRBJ1-3; weak D call: TRBD1 (5 bases). The CDR3 runs 16 residues. Trimming pared 7 bases from V and 0 bases from J, leaving 16 bases between. Per germline, CDR1 MNHEY and CDR2 SMNVEV (reference sequence). The CDR3 protein is CASTPTESGSGNTIYF. The CDR3, as DNA: TGTGCCAGCACCCCGACAGAATCAGGCTCTGGAAACACCATATATTTT.

This clone showed up just a few times. Other DNA sequences in the same sample also yield this CDR3. The chain uses TRBV4-2 and TRBJ2-6; D ambiguous. The CDR3 sequence is 14 residues long. The germline V and J ends were trimmed by 0 bases and 4 bases, with 4 bases remaining between them. Germline CDR1 LGHNA, CDR2 YNFKEQ. This CDR3 reads CASSQDSGANVLTF. The CDR3 coding sequence is TGTGCCAGCAGCCAAGATTCCGGGGCCAACGTCCTGACTTTC.

This clone was recorded a few times. The chain couples TRBV11-2 to TRBJ2-7; D is uncertain. Germline values: CDR1 SGHAT, CDR2 FQNNGV. Trimming stripped 7 bases from V and 0 bases from J, with 10 bases between. The CDR3 loop spans 13 amino acids. The DNA for the CDR3 is TGTGCCAGCACTGTAGGACCCTCCTACGAGCAGTACTTC. Residues: CASTVGPSYEQYF.